A few counts support the clone carrying this T cell receptor (beta chain). What it binds is unknown. This CDR3 region has 17 residues. Trimming shortened V by 4 bases and J by 7 bases, and 22 bases separated the two germline ends. Germline V gene sequence: CDR1 MNHNS, CDR2 SASEGT. These data are taken from a study of CD8 T cells in ankylosing spondylitis. Study findings and constraints: Reportedly, significant enrichment of disease-linked clones occurred in matched ankylosing spondylitis synovial fluid. CD8+ by phenotype, disease-linked clones were relatively rare in peripheral blood. Characteristic, it appeared, of ankylosing spondylitis blood was a TCR beta motif of eight highly homologous variants.

TCRdb analysed the 5' RACE reads with MiXCR anew, one entry per CDR3 protein. The sample holds fewer than 750,000 distinct CDR3 sequences, 15% to 20% seen once. The chain links TRBV6-1 to TRBJ1-4, with D possibly matching TRBD1 (5 bases). This TCR was recovered from a male donor with ankylosing spondylitis. Sample: blood, either unsorted or a sorted T cell fraction (not recorded which). CDR3 coding DNA: TGTGCCAGCAGTGCAACTACCGGGGCCGGGGTCCCTGAAAAACTGTTTTTT. Amino acid sequence: CASSATTGAGVPEKLFF.